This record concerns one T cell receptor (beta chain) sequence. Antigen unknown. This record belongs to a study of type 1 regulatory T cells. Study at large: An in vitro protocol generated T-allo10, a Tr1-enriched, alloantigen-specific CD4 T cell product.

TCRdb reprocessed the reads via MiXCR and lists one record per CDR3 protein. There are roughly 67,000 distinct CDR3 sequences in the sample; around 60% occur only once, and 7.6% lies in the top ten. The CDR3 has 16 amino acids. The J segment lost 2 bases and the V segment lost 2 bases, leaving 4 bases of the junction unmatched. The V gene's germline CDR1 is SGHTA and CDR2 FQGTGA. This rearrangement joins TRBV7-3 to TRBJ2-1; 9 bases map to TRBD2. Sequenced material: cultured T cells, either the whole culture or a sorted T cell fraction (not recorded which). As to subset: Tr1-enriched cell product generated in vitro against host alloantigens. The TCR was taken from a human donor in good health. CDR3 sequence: CASSLVAGATYNEQFF. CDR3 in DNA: TGTGCCAGCAGCTTAGTAGCGGGAGCGACCTACAATGAGCAGTTCTTC.